The sequence of this TCR beta chain was determined in a study of blood T cell repertoires in COVID-19. The wider study: PBMCs, B-cell-depleted T cells, or T cells were the source of the cDNA or gDNA that made up the material.

Germline V gene lookup returns CDR1 SGHTA and CDR2 FQGNSA. V was pared by 6 bases and J by 5 bases, with 11 bases between. The CDR3 has 13 residues. In the original processing: From reference gene primer amplification, estimates of nucleated cell counts were derived. TCRdb keeps only in-frame clones here, not all; method: immunoSEQ multiplex PCR. The DNA was the basis for D and trimming; V, J and clone size are from that table. This sample has approximately 300,000 clones, with around 89% found just once. The material sequenced was peripheral blood. This TCR was recovered from a man younger than 35 who had recovered from COVID-19. This chain uses TRBV7-2 with TRBJ1-5; possibly TRBD1 for D (5 bases). For the CDR3, the DNA is TGTGCCAGCAGTCTACAGGAATATCAGCCCCAGCATTTT. It specifies CASSLQEYQPQHF. The variable domain in full, with the rest retrieved from reference TRBV7-2 and TRBJ1-5, is GAGVSQSPSNKVTEKGKDVELRCDPISGHTALYWYRQSLGQGLEFLIYFQGNSAPDKSGLPSDRFSAERTGGSVSTLTIQRTQQEDSAVYLCASSLQEYQPQHFGDGTRLSIL.